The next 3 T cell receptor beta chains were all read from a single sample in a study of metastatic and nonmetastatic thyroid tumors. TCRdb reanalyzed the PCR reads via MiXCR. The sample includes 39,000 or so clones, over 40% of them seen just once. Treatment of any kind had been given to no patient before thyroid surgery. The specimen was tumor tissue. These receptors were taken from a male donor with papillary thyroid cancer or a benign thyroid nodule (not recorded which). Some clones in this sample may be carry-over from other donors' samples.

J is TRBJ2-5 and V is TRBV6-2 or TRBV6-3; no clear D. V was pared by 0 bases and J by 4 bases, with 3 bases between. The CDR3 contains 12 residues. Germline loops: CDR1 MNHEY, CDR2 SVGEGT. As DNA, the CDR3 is TGTGCCAGCAGTTACTCTAGAGAGACCCAGTACTTC. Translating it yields CASSYSRETQYF.

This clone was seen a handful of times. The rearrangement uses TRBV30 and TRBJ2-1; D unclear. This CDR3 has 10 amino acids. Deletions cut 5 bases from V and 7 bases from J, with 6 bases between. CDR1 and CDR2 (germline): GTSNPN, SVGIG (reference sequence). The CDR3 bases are TGTGCCTGGGGCGCAAATGAGCAGTTCTTC. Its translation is CAWGANEQFF.

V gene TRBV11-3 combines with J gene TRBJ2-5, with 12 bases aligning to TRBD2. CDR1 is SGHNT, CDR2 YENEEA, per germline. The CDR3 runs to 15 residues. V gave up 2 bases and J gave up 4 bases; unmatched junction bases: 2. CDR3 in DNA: TGTGCCAGCAGCTTAAGGACTAGCGGGATAGAGACCCAGTACTTC. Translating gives CASSLRTSGIETQYF.